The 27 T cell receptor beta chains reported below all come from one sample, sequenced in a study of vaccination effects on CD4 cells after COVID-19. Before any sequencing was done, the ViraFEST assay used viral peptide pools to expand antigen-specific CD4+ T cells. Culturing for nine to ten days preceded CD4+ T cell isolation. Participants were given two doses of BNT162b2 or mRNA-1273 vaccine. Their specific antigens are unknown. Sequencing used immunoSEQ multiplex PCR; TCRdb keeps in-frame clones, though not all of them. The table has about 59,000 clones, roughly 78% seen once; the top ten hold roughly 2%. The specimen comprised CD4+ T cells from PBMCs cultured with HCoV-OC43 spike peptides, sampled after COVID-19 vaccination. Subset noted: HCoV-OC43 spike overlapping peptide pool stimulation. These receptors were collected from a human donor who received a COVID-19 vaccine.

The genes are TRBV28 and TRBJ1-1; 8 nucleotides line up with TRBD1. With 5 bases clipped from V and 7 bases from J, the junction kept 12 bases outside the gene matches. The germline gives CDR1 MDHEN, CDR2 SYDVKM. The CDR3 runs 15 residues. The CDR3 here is CASSNRQGALGEAFF. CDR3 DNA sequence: TGTGCCAGCAGTAACCGTCAGGGGGCGTTAGGTGAAGCTTTCTTT.

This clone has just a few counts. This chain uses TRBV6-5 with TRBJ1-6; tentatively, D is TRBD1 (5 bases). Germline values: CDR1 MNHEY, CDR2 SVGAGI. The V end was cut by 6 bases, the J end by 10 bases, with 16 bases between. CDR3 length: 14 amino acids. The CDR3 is CASSWTRLDSPLHF. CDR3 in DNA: TGTGCCAGCAGCTGGACACGGCTAGACTCACCCCTCCACTTT.

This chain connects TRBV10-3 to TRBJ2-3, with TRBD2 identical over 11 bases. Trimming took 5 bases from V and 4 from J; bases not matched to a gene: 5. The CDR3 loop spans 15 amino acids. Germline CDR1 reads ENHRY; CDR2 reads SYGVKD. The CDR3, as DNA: TGTGCCATCAGTAAGGGTAGCGGGGGGGCAGATACGCAGTATTTT. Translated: CAISKGSGGADTQYF.

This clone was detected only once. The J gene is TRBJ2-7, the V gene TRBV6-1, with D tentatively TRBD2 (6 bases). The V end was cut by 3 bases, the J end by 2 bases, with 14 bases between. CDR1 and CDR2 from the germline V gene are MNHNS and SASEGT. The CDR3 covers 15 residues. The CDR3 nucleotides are TGTGCCAGCAGTGATGGGACTTCCCCCGCCTACGAGCAGTACGTC. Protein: CASSDGTSPAYEQYV.

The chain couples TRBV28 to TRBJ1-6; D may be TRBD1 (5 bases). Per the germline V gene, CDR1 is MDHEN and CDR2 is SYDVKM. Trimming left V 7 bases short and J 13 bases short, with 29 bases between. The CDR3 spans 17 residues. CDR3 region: CASTLYDGAQSILPLHF. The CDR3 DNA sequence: TGTGCCAGCACCCTCTACGACGGGGCTCAATCTATTCTGCCCCTCCACTTT.

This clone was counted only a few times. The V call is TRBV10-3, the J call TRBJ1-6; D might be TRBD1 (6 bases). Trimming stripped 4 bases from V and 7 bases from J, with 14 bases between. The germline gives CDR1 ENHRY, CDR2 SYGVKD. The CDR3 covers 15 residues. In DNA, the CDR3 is TGTGCCATCAGTGGGGATTCCAGGGGAAATTCACCCCTCCACTTT. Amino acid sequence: CAISGDSRGNSPLHF.

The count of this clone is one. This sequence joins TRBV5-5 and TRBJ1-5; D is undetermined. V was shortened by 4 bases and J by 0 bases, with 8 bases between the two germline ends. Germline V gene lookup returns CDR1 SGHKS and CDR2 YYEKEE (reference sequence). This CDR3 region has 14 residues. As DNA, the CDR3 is TGTGCCAGCAGCGTGACATATAGCAATCAGCCCCAGCATTTT. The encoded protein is CASSVTYSNQPQHF.

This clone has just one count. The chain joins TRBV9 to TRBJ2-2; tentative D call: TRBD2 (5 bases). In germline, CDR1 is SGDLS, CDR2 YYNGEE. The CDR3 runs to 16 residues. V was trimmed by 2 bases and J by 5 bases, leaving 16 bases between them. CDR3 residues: CASSVSDMRVTGELFF. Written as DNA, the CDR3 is TGTGCCAGCAGCGTTTCCGACATGAGGGTGACCGGGGAGCTGTTTTTT.

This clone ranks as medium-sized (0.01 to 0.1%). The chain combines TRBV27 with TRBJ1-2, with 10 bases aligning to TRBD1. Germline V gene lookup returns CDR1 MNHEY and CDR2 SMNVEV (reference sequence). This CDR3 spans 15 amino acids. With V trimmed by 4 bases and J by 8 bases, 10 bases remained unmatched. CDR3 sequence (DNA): TGTGCCAGCAGTTCCGCCGGGACAGGGGAAGGGGGCTACACCTTC. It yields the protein CASSSAGTGEGGYTF.

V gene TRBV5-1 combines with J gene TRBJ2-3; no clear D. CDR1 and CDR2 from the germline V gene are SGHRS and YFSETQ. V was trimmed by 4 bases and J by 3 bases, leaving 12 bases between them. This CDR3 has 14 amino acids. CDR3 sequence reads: CASSLDGLTDTQYF. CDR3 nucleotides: TGCGCCAGCAGCCTAGATGGGCTTACAGATACGCAGTATTTT. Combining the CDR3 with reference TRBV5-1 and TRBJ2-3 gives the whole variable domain KAGVTQTPRYLIKTRGQQVTLSCSPISGHRSVSWYQQTPGQGLQFLFEYFSETQRNKGNFPGRFSGRQFSNSRSEMNVSTLELGDSALYLCASSLDGLTDTQYFGPGTRLTVL.

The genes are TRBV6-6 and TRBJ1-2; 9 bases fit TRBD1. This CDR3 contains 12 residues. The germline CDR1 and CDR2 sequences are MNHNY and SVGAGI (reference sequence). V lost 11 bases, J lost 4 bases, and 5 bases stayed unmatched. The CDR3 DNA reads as TGTGCCGCGACAGGGGGTGGCTATGGCTACACCTTC. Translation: CAATGGGYGYTF.

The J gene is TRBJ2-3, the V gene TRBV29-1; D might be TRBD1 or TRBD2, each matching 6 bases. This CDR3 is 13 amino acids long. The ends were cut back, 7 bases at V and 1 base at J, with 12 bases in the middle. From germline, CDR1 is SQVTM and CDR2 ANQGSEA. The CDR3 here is CSAPEGGTDTQYF. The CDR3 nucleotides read TGCAGCGCTCCGGAGGGGGGCACAGATACGCAGTATTTT.

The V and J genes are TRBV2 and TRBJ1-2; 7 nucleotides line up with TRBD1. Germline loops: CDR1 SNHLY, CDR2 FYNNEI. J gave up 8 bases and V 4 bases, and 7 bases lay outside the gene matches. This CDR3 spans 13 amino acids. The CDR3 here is CASSVRDRVGYTF. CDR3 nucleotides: TGTGCCAGCAGTGTTAGAGACAGGGTGGGCTACACCTTC.

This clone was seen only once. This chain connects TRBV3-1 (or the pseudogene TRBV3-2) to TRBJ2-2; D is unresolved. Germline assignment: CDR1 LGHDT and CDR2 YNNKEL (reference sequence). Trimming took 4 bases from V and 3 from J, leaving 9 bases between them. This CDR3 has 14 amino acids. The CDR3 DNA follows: TGTGCCAGCAGCCCCCAGGTGTACACCGGGGAGCTGTTTTTT. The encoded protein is CASSPQVYTGELFF.

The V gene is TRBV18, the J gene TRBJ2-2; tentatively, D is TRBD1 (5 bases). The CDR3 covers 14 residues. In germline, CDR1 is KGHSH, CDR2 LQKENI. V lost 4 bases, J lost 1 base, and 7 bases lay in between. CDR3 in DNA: TGTGCCAGCTCACAGGGGTGGAACACCGGGGAGCTGTTTTTT. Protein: CASSQGWNTGELFF. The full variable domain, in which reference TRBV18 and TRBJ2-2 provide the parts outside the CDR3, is NAGVMQNPRHLVRRRGQEARLRCSPMKGHSHVYWYRQLPEEGLKFMVYLQKENIIDESGMPKERFSAEFPKEGPSILRIQQVVRGDSAAYFCASSQGWNTGELFFGEGSRLTVL.

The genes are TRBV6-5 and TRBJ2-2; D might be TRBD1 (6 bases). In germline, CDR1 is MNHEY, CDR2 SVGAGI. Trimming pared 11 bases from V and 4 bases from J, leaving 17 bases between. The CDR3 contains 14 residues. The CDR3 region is CAAGGGASTGELFF. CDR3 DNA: TGTGCCGCGGGTGGGGGCGCGAGCACCGGGGAGCTGTTTTTT.

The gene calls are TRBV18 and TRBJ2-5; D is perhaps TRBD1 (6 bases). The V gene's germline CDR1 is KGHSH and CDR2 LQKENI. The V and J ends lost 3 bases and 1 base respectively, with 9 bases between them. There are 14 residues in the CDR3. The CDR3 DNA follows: TGTGCCAGCTCACCTAGCAGGGGCCAAGAGACCCAGTACTTC. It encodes CASSPSRGQETQYF.

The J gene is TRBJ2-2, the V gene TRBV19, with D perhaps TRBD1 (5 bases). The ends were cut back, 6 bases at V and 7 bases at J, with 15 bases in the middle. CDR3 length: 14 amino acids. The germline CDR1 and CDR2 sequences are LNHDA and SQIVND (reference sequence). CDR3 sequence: CASRYPGNIGELFF. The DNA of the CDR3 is TGTGCCAGTAGATACCCAGGGAATATCGGGGAGCTGTTTTTT.

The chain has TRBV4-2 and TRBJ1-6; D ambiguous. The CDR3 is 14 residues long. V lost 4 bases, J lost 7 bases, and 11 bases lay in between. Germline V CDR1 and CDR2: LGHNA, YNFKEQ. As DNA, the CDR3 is TGTGCCAGCAGCCCATACCAGGCCAATTCACCCCTCCACTTT. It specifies CASSPYQANSPLHF.

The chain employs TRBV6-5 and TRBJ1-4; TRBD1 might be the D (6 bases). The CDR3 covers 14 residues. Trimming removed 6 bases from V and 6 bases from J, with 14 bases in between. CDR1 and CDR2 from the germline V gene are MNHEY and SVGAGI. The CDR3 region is CASRRPQGYEKLFF. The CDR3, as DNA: TGTGCCAGCAGGAGACCGCAGGGGTATGAAAAACTGTTTTTT.

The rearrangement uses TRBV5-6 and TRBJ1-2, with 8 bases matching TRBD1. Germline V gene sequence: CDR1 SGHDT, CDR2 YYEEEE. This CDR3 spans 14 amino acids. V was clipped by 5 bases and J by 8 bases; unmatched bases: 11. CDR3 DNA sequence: TGTGCCAGCAGAGGCAGGGGGCGTCAGGGCGGCTACACCTTC. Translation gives CASRGRGRQGGYTF. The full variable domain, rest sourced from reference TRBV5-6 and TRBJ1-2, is DAGVTQSPTHLIKTRGQQVTLRCSPKSGHDTVSWYQQALGQGPQFIFQYYEEEERQRGNFPDRFSGHQFPNYSSELNVNALLLGDSALYLCASRGRGRQGGYTFGSGTRLTVV.

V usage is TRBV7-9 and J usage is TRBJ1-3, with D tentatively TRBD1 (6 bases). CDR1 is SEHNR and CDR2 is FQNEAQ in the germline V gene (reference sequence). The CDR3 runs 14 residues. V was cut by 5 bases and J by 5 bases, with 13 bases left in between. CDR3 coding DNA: TGTGCCAGCAGCCTGACAGGAGGAAGAAACACCATATATTTT. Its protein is CASSLTGGRNTIYF. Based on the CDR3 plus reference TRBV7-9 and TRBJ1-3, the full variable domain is DTGVSQNPRHKITKRGQNVTFRCDPISEHNRLYWYRQTLGQGPEFLTYFQNEAQLEKSRLLSDRFSAERPKGSFSTLEIQRTEQGDSAMYLCASSLTGGRNTIYFGEGSWLTVV.

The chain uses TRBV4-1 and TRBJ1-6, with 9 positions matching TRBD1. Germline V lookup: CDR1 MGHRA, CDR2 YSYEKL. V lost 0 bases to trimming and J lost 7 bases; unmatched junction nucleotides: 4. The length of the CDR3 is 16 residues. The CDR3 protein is CASSQEPGTGNSPLHF. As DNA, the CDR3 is TGCGCCAGCAGCCAAGAACCGGGGACAGGGAATTCACCCCTCCACTTT.

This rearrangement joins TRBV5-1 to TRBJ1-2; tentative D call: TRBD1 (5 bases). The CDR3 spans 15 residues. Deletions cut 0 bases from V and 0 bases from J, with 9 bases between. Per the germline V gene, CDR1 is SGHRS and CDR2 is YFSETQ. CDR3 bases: TGCGCCAGCAGCTTGGAACAGGCTACTAACTATGGCTACACCTTC. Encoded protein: CASSLEQATNYGYTF.

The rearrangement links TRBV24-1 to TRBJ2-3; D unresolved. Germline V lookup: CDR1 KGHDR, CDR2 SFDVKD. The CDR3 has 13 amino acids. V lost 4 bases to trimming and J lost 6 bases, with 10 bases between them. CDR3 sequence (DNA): TGTGCCACCAGTGACTCAGTGGGCGATACGCAGTATTTT. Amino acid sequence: CATSDSVGDTQYF.

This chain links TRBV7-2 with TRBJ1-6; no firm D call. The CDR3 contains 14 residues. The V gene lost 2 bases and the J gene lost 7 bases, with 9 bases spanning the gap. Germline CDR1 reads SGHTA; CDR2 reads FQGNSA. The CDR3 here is CASSLLASNSPLHF. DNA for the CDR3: TGTGCCAGCAGCTTACTTGCCAGCAATTCACCCCTCCACTTT.

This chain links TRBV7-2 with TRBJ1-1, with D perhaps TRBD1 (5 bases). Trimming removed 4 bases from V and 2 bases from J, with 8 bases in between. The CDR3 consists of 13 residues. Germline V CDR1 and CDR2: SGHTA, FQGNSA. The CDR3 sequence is CASSSDINTEAFF. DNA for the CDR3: TGTGCCAGCAGCTCGGACATAAACACTGAAGCTTTCTTT.